This TCR beta chain derives from a study of shared T cell receptors in the human thymus (dated by TCRdb to 2020 to 2022). General notes on the study: The study examined how self-reactive, shared T-cell receptor alpha chains are generated in the human thymus.

The cysteine opens and the phenylalanine closes a CDR3 of 13 amino acids. Only CDR3 DNA is held: 39 bases, read in frame from base 1. The germline V gene (reference sequence) gives CDR1 as LNHDA and CDR2 as SQIVND. Relative to germline, V is 4 bases shorter and J is 7 bases shorter, with 13 bases between their ends. This clone has a handful of counts. Its antigen is unknown. Nothing much larger sits one base from this clone, and base qualities are not available. The library was produced with the immunoSEQ multiplex PCR assay. Drawn from immuneACCESS, this table holds only the in-frame rearrangements with V and J called that TCRdb kept. Clones are partly lost; checked studies trace under half to an unresolved V gene and leave the rest unexplained. This sample has 630,000 or so clones in its table, and 70% to 90% of those were observed once. Clones ranked in the top ten supply just under 0.0095% of the sample.

These records were also assigned to another study, of human thymus T cells. The second investigation adds: In Finland, the donors were immunologically healthy infants who were having open corrective cardiac surgery for congenital heart defects. Thymus tissue was collected as surgical resects that were removed during corrective cardiac surgery. Both the thymic and the peripheral blood repertoires appeared to show biased V and J gene segment usage. Highly overlapping thymic TCR repertoires among unrelated individuals were reported in the related research. The study used about 8 infant thymus samples plus four related peripheral blood samples to characterize TCR alpha and beta repertoires. The cohort included more than 5 male and a couple of female infants, with donor ages spanning 7 to 244 days. Thymocytes were mechanically released from the tissue and were stored as pellets of roughly 9-33 million cells at -70 degrees C. Genomic DNA was extracted from frozen cell pellets with a QIAsymphony instrument. The immunoSEQ multiplex PCR assay was used to amplify the TCRB and TCRAD loci from a standardized quantity of quality-controlled genomic DNA. The amplicons covered the V(D)J region and were long enough to include the CDR3 and to identify the V and J genes. The commercial immunoSEQ service was used to sequence amplicons on an Illumina platform. Primer bias and sequencing errors were corrected as previously described, and TCRAD and TCRB definitions were based on the IMGT database. immunoSEQ Analyzer 3.0 and VDJTools were used for repertoire analysis, which covered basic statistics, V/J segment usage, diversity estimates, rarefaction and pairwise overlap. Diversity was estimated using the Chao1, ChaoE, Efron-Thisted, Shannon and inverse Simpson indices, and was also estimated on datasets down-sampled to the size of the smallest sample. Repertoire overlap used strict matching of CDR3 nucleotide sequence, V gene and J gene, with Jaccard-based multidimensional scaling clustering. Thymus samples yielded on average about 810,000 unique TCRB clonotypes, compared with around 79,000 from blood samples.

This TCR was recovered from a boy under three years old with a congenital heart defect. Donor details come from another sample of the same person, matched by shared clones. The sequenced sample consisted of thymocytes. The sequence links TRBV19 to TRBJ1-1; TRBD1 is a possible D gene, resting on 5 matching bases. The CDR3 has the sequence CASSRDMTVEAFF. The bases are TGTGCCAGTAGTAGAGACATGACAGTTGAAGCTTTCTTT.